Following are 21 T cell receptor beta chains from one sample sequenced in a study of early T cells in non-severe SARS-CoV-2 infection. TCRdb reprocessed the 5' RACE reads with MiXCR, giving one entry per CDR3 protein. The sample lists about 81,000 distinct CDR3 sequences; 5.5% to 7.5% were seen once. The sequenced sample was whole blood. Receptor source: an adult who was a healthcare worker with PCR-confirmed SARS-CoV-2 infection or an uninfected control (not recorded which).

This clonotype has at least ten counts. This chain joins TRBV7-9 and TRBJ1-6, with D possibly matching TRBD1 (6 bases). Trimming shortened V by 2 bases and J by 7 bases, and 6 bases separated the two germline ends. CDR1 and CDR2 from the germline V gene are SEHNR and FQNEAQ (reference sequence). CDR3 length: 13 residues. The CDR3 spells CASSLRGNSPLHF. CDR3 coding DNA: TGTGCCAGCAGCTTAAGGGGGAATTCACCCCTCCACTTT.

The chain links TRBV20-1 to TRBJ2-7; D is tentatively TRBD1 or TRBD2 (6 bases each). V lost 5 bases and J lost 4, with 9 bases in between. Germline assignment: CDR1 DFQATT and CDR2 SNEGSKA (reference sequence). The CDR3 is made up of 11 amino acids. The DNA for the CDR3 is TGCAGTGCTGGAGGGGGTTACGAGCAGTACTTC. Translated, it gives CSAGGGYEQYF.

This clonotype has only a few counts. The V gene is TRBV6-6, the J gene TRBJ2-7, with 9 bases lining up with TRBD1. The CDR3 spans 14 residues. In germline, CDR1 is MNHNY, CDR2 SVGAGI (reference sequence). J gave up 2 bases and V 6 bases, and 5 bases lay outside the gene matches. The CDR3 here is CASSTGGSTYEQYF. For the CDR3, the DNA is TGTGCCAGCAGCACAGGGGGCTCCACCTACGAGCAGTACTTC.

This clonotype was found many times. V and J are TRBV5-4 and TRBJ2-2; D remains unclear. This CDR3 comprises 14 residues. Trimming pared 4 bases from V and 0 bases from J, leaving 7 bases between. From germline, CDR1 is SGHNT and CDR2 YYREEE (reference sequence). The CDR3 DNA sequence: TGTGCCAGCAGCACTGGATCGAACACCGGGGAGCTGTTTTTT. Translated, it gives CASSTGSNTGELFF.

This clonotype was recorded a few times. The J gene is TRBJ2-7, the V gene TRBV5-4; no firm D call. The germline V gene encodes CDR1 SGHNT and CDR2 YYREEE (reference sequence). Trimming removed 4 bases from V and 0 bases from J, with 11 bases in between. The CDR3 is made up of 14 amino acids. The CDR3 sequence is CASSHVQPSYEQYF. CDR3 coding DNA: TGTGCCAGCAGCCATGTACAGCCCTCCTACGAGCAGTACTTC.

This clonotype was recorded at least ten times. This rearrangement joins TRBV4-2 to TRBJ2-3; D gene ambiguous. With 1 base removed from V and 2 bases from J, the gap between germline ends came to 10 bases. In germline, CDR1 is LGHNA, CDR2 YNFKEQ. The length of the CDR3 is 15 residues. As DNA, the CDR3 is TGTGCCAGCAGCCAAGCCCAAGGTACCACAGATACGCAGTATTTT. Translated, it gives CASSQAQGTTDTQYF.

This clonotype was recorded many times. The chain couples TRBV11-2 to TRBJ2-1, with D perhaps TRBD1 (6 bases). CDR3 size: 15 residues. The V gene lost 5 bases and the J gene lost 7 bases, with 18 bases spanning the gap. CDR1 and CDR2 (germline): SGHAT, FQNNGV. This CDR3 is CASSPRGSSGNEQFF. The CDR3 DNA is TGTGCCAGCAGCCCCAGGGGTAGCTCGGGTAATGAGCAGTTCTTC.

This clonotype was seen repeatedly, ten times or more. This sequence joins TRBV12-3 or TRBV12-4 and TRBJ2-1; D gene ambiguous. V lost 0 bases and J 3 bases, leaving 9 bases between the germline ends. CDR3 size: 15 residues. CDR3 bases: TGTGCCAGCAGTTTAGCAGGGATCGACTACAATGAGCAGTTCTTC. As protein: CASSLAGIDYNEQFF.

This clonotype was observed many times. The chain links TRBV25-1 to TRBJ2-2, with D possibly matching TRBD1 (6 bases). With 6 bases removed from V and 5 bases from J, the gap between germline ends came to 13 bases. The CDR3 contains 14 residues. CDR1 is MGHDK, CDR2 SYGVNS, per germline. CDR3 nucleotide sequence: TGTGCCAGCAGCGAGGCAGGGGTTACCGGGGAGCTGTTTTTT. Residues: CASSEAGVTGELFF.

This clonotype has just a few counts. The V and J genes are TRBV12-3 or TRBV12-4 and TRBJ1-2; D is unresolved. Between the trimmed V and J ends, which lost 6 bases and 3 bases, there was a span of 11 bases. The CDR3 loop spans 13 amino acids. The CDR3 DNA sequence: TGTGCCAGCAGCGAAACAAGGGACTATGGCTACACCTTC. Protein sequence: CASSETRDYGYTF.

The J gene is TRBJ2-3, the V gene TRBV12-3 or TRBV12-4; D is possibly TRBD2 (5 bases). This CDR3 spans 14 amino acids. The germline V and J ends were trimmed by 3 bases and 0 bases, with 7 bases remaining between them. The CDR3 sequence is CASSLRTSTDTQYF. The DNA for the CDR3 is TGTGCCAGCAGTTTGAGGACTAGCACAGATACGCAGTATTTT.

The chain employs TRBV18 and TRBJ2-1; the D gene is possibly TRBD2 (5 bases). The CDR3 has 14 residues. Germline CDR1 is KGHSH and CDR2 is LQKENI. The ends were cut back, 1 base at V and 6 bases at J, with 10 bases in the middle. The CDR3 DNA sequence: TGTGCCAGCTCACCACGGGAGTATATCAATGAGCAGTTCTTC. Encoded protein: CASSPREYINEQFF.

This clonotype was seen at least ten times. The rearrangement joins TRBV11-2 to TRBJ2-2; TRBD1 might be the D (6 bases). V shed 8 bases and J shed 7 bases, with 17 bases lying between them. Germline-derived CDR1 and CDR2 are SGHAT and FQNNGV. The CDR3 contains 14 residues. CDR3 in DNA: TGTGCCAGCGGCATCACAGGGTCGGGCGGGGAGCTGTTTTTT. Translation: CASGITGSGGELFF.

The rearrangement links TRBV6-5 to TRBJ1-4; a weak D match, TRBD1 (6 bases). CDR1 and CDR2 from the germline V gene are MNHEY and SVGAGI. CDR3 length: 16 amino acids. V was pared by 6 bases and J by 5 bases, with 19 bases between. The CDR3 coding sequence is TGTGCCAGCAGGCTACACGGGGGCGGTTTAAATGAAAAACTGTTTTTT. Its protein product is CASRLHGGGLNEKLFF.

V is TRBV7-9 and J is TRBJ1-2, with D uncertain. The CDR3 is 14 amino acids. V was pared by 0 bases and J by 4 bases, with 9 bases between. Germline V CDR1 and CDR2: SEHNR, FQNEAQ (reference sequence). CDR3 region: CASSLASVAYGYTF. The CDR3 DNA reads TGTGCCAGCAGCTTAGCATCTGTGGCCTATGGCTACACCTTC.

This clonotype came up many times. The J gene is TRBJ2-3, the V gene TRBV5-4; D is unclear. Germline-derived CDR1 and CDR2 are SGHNT and YYREEE (reference sequence). The CDR3 is 12 amino acids. Trimming stripped 0 bases from V and 2 bases from J, with 1 base between. CDR3: CASSLATDTQYF. The CDR3 DNA reads as TGTGCCAGCAGCTTGGCCACAGATACGCAGTATTTT.

This clonotype has at least ten counts. The chain employs TRBV12-3 or TRBV12-4 and TRBJ2-7; 7 bases map to TRBD1. The junction had 11 bases not matched to a gene; V was cut back by 6 bases and J by 0 bases. The CDR3 extends over 16 amino acids. The CDR3: CASSPTGTVGSYEQYF. CDR3 DNA sequence: TGTGCCAGCAGCCCTACCGGGACAGTCGGCTCCTACGAGCAGTACTTC.

The chain uses TRBV7-8 and TRBJ1-2, with TRBD1 as a possible D gene (5 bases). The CDR3 sequence is 16 residues long. Trimming stripped 0 bases from V and 5 bases from J, with 16 bases between. The V gene's germline CDR1 is SGHVS and CDR2 FQNEAQ. CDR3: CASSLAMAGPTYGYTF. The CDR3 DNA follows: TGTGCCAGCAGCTTAGCGATGGCAGGGCCCACTTATGGCTACACCTTC.

This clonotype was detected many times. One end of the junction is discordant with germline, which a read error may explain. V usage is TRBV3-1 and J usage is TRBJ2-7; D is unresolved. This CDR3 contains 12 residues. Germline V gene lookup returns CDR1 LGHDT and CDR2 YNNKEL (reference sequence). CDR3 DNA sequence: TGTGCCAGCAGCCGTCCTCGGGCCGAGAAGTACTTC. This sequence encodes CASSRPRAEKYF.

This clonotype was found many times. This sequence joins TRBV10-1 and TRBJ2-7; possible D gene TRBD2, 5 bases. This CDR3 has 15 amino acids. Per germline, CDR1 WNHNN and CDR2 SYGVQD (reference sequence). V gave up 3 bases and J gave up 0 bases, with 12 bases separating them. The CDR3 sequence: CASSDGLASSYEQYF. CDR3 bases: TGCGCCAGCAGTGATGGACTGGCGAGCTCCTACGAGCAGTACTTC.

This clonotype came up many times. This sequence joins TRBV10-3 and TRBJ2-7; 8 bases are a match to TRBD2. The CDR3 runs to 16 residues. Looked up from germline, CDR1 is ENHRY and CDR2 is SYGVKD. V was clipped by 1 base and J by 0 bases; unmatched bases: 5. In nucleotides, the CDR3 is TGTGCCATCAGTGAGTTGGGGCTAGCGGGCTCCTACGAGCAGTACTTC. The encoded protein is CAISELGLAGSYEQYF.